The clone carrying this T cell receptor (beta chain) was counted at least ten times. Its antigen is unidentified. Using its own MiXCR run on the 5' RACE reads, TCRdb lists one record per CDR3 protein. The sample contains roughly 250,000 distinct CDR3 sequences, about a sixth of which appear only once. This sample was included in a study of T-cell memory formation after mild COVID-19. V was pared by 5 bases and J by 4 bases, with 2 bases of the junction left unmatched. Germline loops: CDR1 KGHSH, CDR2 LQKENI. CDR3 length: 12 residues. Notes on the study in general: Clones which contracted sat mainly in CM and EM if CD4+, and in EMRA if CD8+.

Sequencing was performed on PBMCs or a T cell subset sorted from them (not recorded which). This TCR came from a man between 18 and 29 years old who had mild COVID-19 (a few samples of this study predate the infection). Cell type and time point are not known. V and J are TRBV18 and TRBJ2-7; TRBD1 matches 7 bases. CDR3 in amino acids: CASSGTAYEQYF. Written as DNA, the CDR3 is TGTGCCAGCTCAGGGACAGCGTACGAGCAGTACTTC.